The 27 T cell receptor beta chains below come from one sample, sequenced in a study of identical twins. TCRdb itself ran the 5' RACE reads through MiXCR, one entry per CDR3 protein. This sample has 250,000 or so distinct CDR3 sequences, with approximately 8.6% found just once. These data were also filed under a second study, of yellow fever vaccine responses in identical twins.

The sample was CD8+ T cells sorted from blood. All receptors come from a woman aged 18-30 years in good health.

The rearrangement links TRBV4-3 to TRBJ2-1; 12 nucleotides align to TRBD2. Per germline, CDR1 LGHNA and CDR2 YSLEER. After removal of 1 base from V and 2 bases from J, the junction contained 6 bases not matched to a gene. The CDR3 covers 18 residues. The CDR3 nucleotides read TGCGCCAGCAGCCAAGTTCTAGCGGGAGGGGTCACCTACAATGAGCAGTTCTTC. Translated, it gives CASSQVLAGGVTYNEQFF.

J is TRBJ2-6 and V is TRBV28, with D maybe TRBD2 (6 bases). The V gene lost 1 base and the J gene lost 0 bases, with 16 bases spanning the gap. The CDR3 consists of 19 residues. CDR1 and CDR2 from the germline V gene are MDHEN and SYDVKM. The CDR3 nucleotides read TGTGCCAGCAGTTTATCTTATCGGGGAGGTCTCTCTGGGGCCAACGTCCTGACTTTC. It translates to CASSLSYRGGLSGANVLTF.

The V and J genes are TRBV6-2 or TRBV6-3 and TRBJ1-1; D gene uncertain. V was cut by 8 bases and J by 8 bases, with 18 bases left in between. Germline CDR1 MNHEY, CDR2 SVGEGT. The length of the CDR3 is 13 residues. The CDR3 DNA is TGTGCCAGCCGGGAAGGCAAAATCTTCGAAGCTTTCTTT. It yields the protein CASREGKIFEAFF.

The sample holds a few counts of this clonotype. The rearrangement joins TRBV15 to TRBJ2-7; D not certain. The CDR3 extends over 11 amino acids. Trimming removed 3 bases from V and 9 bases from J, with 9 bases in between. The germline CDR1 and CDR2 sequences are LNHNV and YYDKDF (reference sequence). CDR3 nucleotides: TGTGCCACCAGCAGCAATTCGGGGCAGTACTTC. Protein: CATSSNSGQYF.

There are many counts of this clonotype. This chain links TRBV24-1 with TRBJ2-2; 10 bases agree with TRBD1. CDR1 is KGHDR and CDR2 is SFDVKD in the germline V gene. The J segment lost 3 bases and the V segment lost 3 bases, leaving 6 bases of the junction unmatched. This CDR3 contains 17 residues. CDR3 loop: CATSDTGTGEHTGELFF. CDR3 bases: TGTGCCACCAGTGATACCGGGACAGGGGAACACACCGGGGAGCTGTTTTTT.

Ten or more counts support this clonotype. This rearrangement joins TRBV25-1 to TRBJ2-2; a possible D gene is TRBD1 (5 bases). The CDR3 extends over 14 amino acids. Germline CDR1 is MGHDK and CDR2 is SYGVNS. V gave up 7 bases and J gave up 1 base, with 10 bases separating them. CDR3 residues: CASTPTGNTGELFF. CDR3 nucleotides: TGTGCCAGCACTCCCACAGGGAACACCGGGGAGCTGTTTTTT.

This clonotype was observed at least ten times. This chain connects TRBV5-1 to TRBJ2-1; D gene uncertain. The germline V gene encodes CDR1 SGHRS and CDR2 YFSETQ. V gave up 5 bases and J gave up 4 bases, with 10 bases separating them. The CDR3 covers 13 residues. CDR3 DNA sequence: TGCGCCAGCAGGTCCTCCGGGTACAATGAGCAGTTCTTC. Translating gives CASRSSGYNEQFF.

This clonotype occurred many times. The chain is built from TRBV3-1 and TRBJ2-2, with D possibly being TRBD1 (5 bases). The germline gives CDR1 LGHDT, CDR2 YNNKEL (reference sequence). The CDR3 covers 14 residues. Deletions cut 0 bases from V and 6 bases from J, with 8 bases between. CDR3: CASSQDLGAGELFF. The CDR3 DNA reads as TGTGCCAGCAGCCAAGATTTAGGGGCCGGGGAGCTGTTTTTT.

A few counts support this clonotype. The chain links TRBV9 to TRBJ2-7; 7 bases fit TRBD2. J lost 0 bases, V lost 0 bases, and 6 bases had no gene match. The germline gives CDR1 SGDLS, CDR2 YYNGEE. The CDR3 totals 16 residues. The CDR3 nucleotides are TGTGCCAGCAGCGTAGGGATCGGCGGGAGCTCCTACGAGCAGTACTTC. It codes for CASSVGIGGSSYEQYF.

This clonotype was observed many times. The J gene is TRBJ2-7, the V gene TRBV7-9; D assignment may be TRBD1 or TRBD2 (5 bases each). CDR3 size: 14 residues. Trimming pared 4 bases from V and 3 bases from J, leaving 13 bases between. The germline V gene has CDR1 SEHNR and CDR2 FQNEAQ (reference sequence). CDR3 loop: CASSSGTAIYEQYF. CDR3 DNA: TGTGCCAGCAGCTCCGGGACCGCAATCTACGAGCAGTACTTC.

This clonotype occurred many times. The rearrangement joins TRBV6-1 to TRBJ1-3, with a weak D call TRBD1 (5 bases). The CDR3 runs 15 residues. The V gene lost 5 bases and the J gene lost 4 bases, with 15 bases spanning the gap. Germline V CDR1 and CDR2: MNHNS, SASEGT. CDR3 coding DNA: TGTGCCAGCAGTCAAGTGGCGGGGGTGGGAAACACCATATATTTT. Its translation: CASSQVAGVGNTIYF.

This chain links TRBV6-5 with TRBJ2-7, with a tentative D call TRBD2 (6 bases). V was pared by 2 bases and J by 5 bases, with 13 bases between. Germline lookup yields CDR1 MNHEY and CDR2 SVGAGI. This CDR3 region has 14 residues. CDR3 loop: CASSYRRDLDEQYF. CDR3 in DNA: TGTGCCAGCAGTTACAGGCGGGACTTAGACGAGCAGTACTTC.

The chain uses TRBV4-2 and TRBJ2-2, with D maybe TRBD1 (11 bases). The germline V gene encodes CDR1 LGHNA and CDR2 YNFKEQ. Trimming shortened V by 4 bases and J by 6 bases, and 36 bases separated the two germline ends. The CDR3 covers 22 residues. CDR3 in DNA: TGTGCCAGCAGCCCGGGACAGGGGGAGCCTCTGTCAGCGGGGGGGCGCGCCGGGGAGCTGTTTTTT. Translation: CASSPGQGEPLSAGGRAGELFF.

This clonotype was detected only a few times. This chain uses TRBV27 with TRBJ1-6, with D possibly being TRBD1 (5 bases). From germline, CDR1 is MNHEY and CDR2 SMNVEV (reference sequence). V dropped 3 bases and J dropped 10 bases, with 10 bases sitting between them. The CDR3 runs 13 residues. CDR3 residues: CASSFARDSPLHF. CDR3 nucleotides: TGTGCCAGCAGTTTTGCCAGGGACTCACCCCTCCACTTT.

This clonotype was detected ten times or more. V gene TRBV5-1 combines with J gene TRBJ2-7; D remains ambiguous. Germline-derived CDR1 and CDR2 are SGHRS and YFSETQ. The CDR3 is made up of 13 amino acids. V lost 2 bases, J lost 1 base, and 7 bases lay in between. The DNA for the CDR3 is TGCGCCAGCAGCTTCGGGCTATCCTACGAGCAGTACTTC. Protein: CASSFGLSYEQYF.

This clonotype was recorded at least ten times. The chain carries TRBV6-2 or TRBV6-3 and TRBJ2-1; D possibly corresponds to TRBD2 (5 bases). V was shortened by 4 bases and J by 2 bases, with 12 bases between the two germline ends. The CDR3 is made up of 15 amino acids. CDR1 is MNHEY and CDR2 is SVGEGT in the germline V gene. CDR3: CASSSSGGPYNEQFF. As DNA, the CDR3 is TGTGCCAGCAGTTCCTCAGGAGGACCCTACAATGAGCAGTTCTTC.

The chain uses TRBV7-2 and TRBJ2-7; the D gene is possibly TRBD2 (5 bases). Germline V CDR1 and CDR2: SGHTA, FQGNSA. Trimming stripped 5 bases from V and 6 bases from J, with 8 bases between. This CDR3 is built from 11 residues. DNA for the CDR3: TGTGCCAGCAGCCTCGGGATCGAGCAGTACTTC. It translates to CASSLGIEQYF.

The chain recombines TRBV12-3 or TRBV12-4 with TRBJ2-7; TRBD1 might be the D (6 bases). The CDR3 is 13 amino acids. V gave up 5 bases and J gave up 2 bases, with 10 bases separating them. CDR3 amino acids: CASSIGTTYEQYF. In DNA form, the CDR3 reads TGTGCCAGCAGTATCGGGACAACCTACGAGCAGTACTTC.

The chain links TRBV18 to TRBJ2-7; D unresolved. CDR3 length: 15 residues. Germline values: CDR1 KGHSH, CDR2 LQKENI. The germline V and J ends were trimmed by 3 bases and 0 bases, with 12 bases remaining between them. CDR3 in DNA: TGTGCCAGCTCACCGGTTTTTGGGCGCTCCTACGAGCAGTACTTC. This translates into CASSPVFGRSYEQYF.

The V call is TRBV29-1, the J call TRBJ1-2, with TRBD1 as a possible D gene (5 bases). Trimming took 0 bases from V and 3 from J, leaving 11 bases between them. Germline V CDR1 and CDR2: SQVTM, ANQGSEA. The CDR3 length is 14 residues. CDR3 region: CSVEEEAGHYGYTF. In nucleotides, the CDR3 is TGCAGCGTTGAAGAGGAGGCAGGGCACTATGGCTACACCTTC.

This clonotype was observed at least ten times. The J gene is TRBJ1-5, the V gene TRBV27, with D perhaps TRBD1 (5 bases). V gave up 6 bases and J gave up 3 bases, with 12 bases separating them. The CDR3 length is 14 residues. Germline-derived CDR1 and CDR2 are MNHEY and SMNVEV (reference sequence). In nucleotides, the CDR3 is TGTGCCAGCAGGGGGGAGGGAACCAATCAGCCCCAGCATTTT. Amino acids: CASRGEGTNQPQHF.

The chain is built from TRBV6-2 or TRBV6-3 and TRBJ2-1, with D perhaps TRBD2 (6 bases). The CDR3 totals 12 residues. The germline V and J ends were trimmed by 4 bases and 7 bases, with 8 bases remaining between them. CDR1 and CDR2 from the germline V gene are MNHEY and SVGEGT. The CDR3 nucleotides read TGTGCCAGCAGTTGGGGGGAGAATGAGCAGTTCTTC. Its protein product is CASSWGENEQFF.

At least ten counts were recorded for this clonotype. The rearrangement uses TRBV6-5 and TRBJ1-1, with D tentatively TRBD1 (6 bases). Looked up from germline, CDR1 is MNHEY and CDR2 is SVGAGI. This CDR3 comprises 14 residues. The V end lost 1 base, the J end lost 5 bases, and 11 bases lay between the germline ends. CDR3 sequence reads: CASSYLNRATEAFF. The CDR3 DNA sequence: TGTGCCAGCAGTTACTTGAACAGGGCTACTGAAGCTTTCTTT.

This clonotype was seen many times. The V gene is TRBV6-5, the J gene TRBJ1-2; the D is unclear. The germline V and J ends were trimmed by 4 bases and 3 bases, with 9 bases remaining between them. The V gene's germline CDR1 is MNHEY and CDR2 SVGAGI. There are 13 residues in the CDR3. The DNA for the CDR3 is TGTGCCAGCAGTTCAGGAGGGTACTATGGCTACACCTTC. This gives the protein CASSSGGYYGYTF.

The chain combines TRBV20-1 with TRBJ2-7; 8 positions agree with TRBD2. V shed 5 bases, J shed 2 bases, and the junction held 17 bases outside the gene matches. CDR1 and CDR2 (germline): DFQATT, SNEGSKA (reference sequence). The CDR3 sequence is 17 residues long. The CDR3 sequence: CSAPLLVASGPAYEQYF. The DNA for the CDR3 is TGCAGTGCTCCCCTGCTCGTTGCTAGCGGGCCGGCCTACGAGCAGTACTTC.

At least ten counts were recorded for this clonotype. The chain has TRBV12-5 and TRBJ1-1; D not resolved. V lost 11 bases and J 1 base, leaving 8 bases between the germline ends. CDR3 length equals 11 residues. Germline CDR1 reads LGHNT; CDR2 reads FRNRAP. In DNA form, the CDR3 reads TGTGCTTACCCGGAGAACACTGAAGCTTTCTTT. Translation: CAYPENTEAFF.

This chain connects TRBV4-1 to TRBJ2-6; the D is unclear. This CDR3 contains 16 residues. The ends were cut back, 4 bases at V and 0 bases at J, with 10 bases in the middle. Germline loops: CDR1 MGHRA, CDR2 YSYEKL. The CDR3 coding sequence is TGCGCCAGCAGCCTTAGACATGACTCTGGGGCCAACGTCCTGACTTTC. Its protein product is CASSLRHDSGANVLTF.